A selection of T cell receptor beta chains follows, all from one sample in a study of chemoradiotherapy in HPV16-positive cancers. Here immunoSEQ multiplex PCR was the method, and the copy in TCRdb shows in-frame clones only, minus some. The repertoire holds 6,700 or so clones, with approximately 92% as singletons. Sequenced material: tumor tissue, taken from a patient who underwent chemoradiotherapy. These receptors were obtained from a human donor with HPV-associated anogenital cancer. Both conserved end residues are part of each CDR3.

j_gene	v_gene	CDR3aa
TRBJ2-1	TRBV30	CAWAAATLFF
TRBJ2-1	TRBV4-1	CASSQGLAGEVSYNEQFF
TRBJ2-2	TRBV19	CASTPWRTGELFF
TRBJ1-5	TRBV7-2	CASAEMGVYQPQHF
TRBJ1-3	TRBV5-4	CASSDPASSGNTIYF
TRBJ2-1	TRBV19	CASSLEGLAGGRSYNEQFF
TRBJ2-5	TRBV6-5	CASSYDNRGPETQYF
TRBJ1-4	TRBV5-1	CASSLGGVEEKLFF
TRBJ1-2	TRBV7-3	CASSLISGPNYGYTF
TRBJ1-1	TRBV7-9	CASSLQGMSTEAFF
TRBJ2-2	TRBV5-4	CASSYQQGAGELFF
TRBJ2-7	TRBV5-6	CASNTPTSPVYEQYF
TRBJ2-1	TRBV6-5	CASSPGRWNEQFF
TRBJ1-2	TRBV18	CASFTGGPPYTF
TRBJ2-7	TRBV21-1	CASHSPGTGTGSYEQYF
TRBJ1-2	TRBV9	CASSVRKGGYTF
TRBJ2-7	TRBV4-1	CASTPTSGSYEQYF
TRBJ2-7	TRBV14	CASSNGGLQYF
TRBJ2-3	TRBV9	CASSPSRTQYF
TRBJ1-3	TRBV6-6	CASRAGTGGGNTIYF
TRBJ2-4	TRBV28	CASSPVGGLAVIAKNIQYF
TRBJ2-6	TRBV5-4	CASSLDGPSSGANVLTF
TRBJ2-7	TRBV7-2	CASSLGTSGYYEQYF
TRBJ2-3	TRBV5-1	CASSWGLAGVVDTQYF
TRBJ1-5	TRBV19	CASSFGTAGNQPQHF
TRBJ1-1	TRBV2	CASRWDGEAFF
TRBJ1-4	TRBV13	CASSFDRLGTVGEKLFF
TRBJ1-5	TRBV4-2	CASSQAGQGGQPQHF
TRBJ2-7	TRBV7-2	CASSPGVVSGSREQYF
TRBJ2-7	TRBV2	CASSVQEWEQYF
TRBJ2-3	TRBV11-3	CASSSGQGRDTQYF
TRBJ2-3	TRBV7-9	CASSLYGREGLQDTQYF
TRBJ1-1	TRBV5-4	CASSWDPGQGINTEAFF
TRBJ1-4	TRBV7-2	CASARVNEKLFF
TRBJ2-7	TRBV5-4	CASSSPQSPFYEQYF
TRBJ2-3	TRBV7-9	CASSLEAGGHGDTQYF
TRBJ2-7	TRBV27	CASSLIAGRYEQYF
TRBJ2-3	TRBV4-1	CASSPGSPSDTQYF
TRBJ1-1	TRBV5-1	CASSAEPLSTEAFF
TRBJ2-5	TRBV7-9	CASSLGVTEQETQYF
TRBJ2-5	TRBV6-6	CASSYGETQYF
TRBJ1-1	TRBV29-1	CSAEETVGLEAFF
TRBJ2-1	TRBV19	CASSTGQAQREVQFF